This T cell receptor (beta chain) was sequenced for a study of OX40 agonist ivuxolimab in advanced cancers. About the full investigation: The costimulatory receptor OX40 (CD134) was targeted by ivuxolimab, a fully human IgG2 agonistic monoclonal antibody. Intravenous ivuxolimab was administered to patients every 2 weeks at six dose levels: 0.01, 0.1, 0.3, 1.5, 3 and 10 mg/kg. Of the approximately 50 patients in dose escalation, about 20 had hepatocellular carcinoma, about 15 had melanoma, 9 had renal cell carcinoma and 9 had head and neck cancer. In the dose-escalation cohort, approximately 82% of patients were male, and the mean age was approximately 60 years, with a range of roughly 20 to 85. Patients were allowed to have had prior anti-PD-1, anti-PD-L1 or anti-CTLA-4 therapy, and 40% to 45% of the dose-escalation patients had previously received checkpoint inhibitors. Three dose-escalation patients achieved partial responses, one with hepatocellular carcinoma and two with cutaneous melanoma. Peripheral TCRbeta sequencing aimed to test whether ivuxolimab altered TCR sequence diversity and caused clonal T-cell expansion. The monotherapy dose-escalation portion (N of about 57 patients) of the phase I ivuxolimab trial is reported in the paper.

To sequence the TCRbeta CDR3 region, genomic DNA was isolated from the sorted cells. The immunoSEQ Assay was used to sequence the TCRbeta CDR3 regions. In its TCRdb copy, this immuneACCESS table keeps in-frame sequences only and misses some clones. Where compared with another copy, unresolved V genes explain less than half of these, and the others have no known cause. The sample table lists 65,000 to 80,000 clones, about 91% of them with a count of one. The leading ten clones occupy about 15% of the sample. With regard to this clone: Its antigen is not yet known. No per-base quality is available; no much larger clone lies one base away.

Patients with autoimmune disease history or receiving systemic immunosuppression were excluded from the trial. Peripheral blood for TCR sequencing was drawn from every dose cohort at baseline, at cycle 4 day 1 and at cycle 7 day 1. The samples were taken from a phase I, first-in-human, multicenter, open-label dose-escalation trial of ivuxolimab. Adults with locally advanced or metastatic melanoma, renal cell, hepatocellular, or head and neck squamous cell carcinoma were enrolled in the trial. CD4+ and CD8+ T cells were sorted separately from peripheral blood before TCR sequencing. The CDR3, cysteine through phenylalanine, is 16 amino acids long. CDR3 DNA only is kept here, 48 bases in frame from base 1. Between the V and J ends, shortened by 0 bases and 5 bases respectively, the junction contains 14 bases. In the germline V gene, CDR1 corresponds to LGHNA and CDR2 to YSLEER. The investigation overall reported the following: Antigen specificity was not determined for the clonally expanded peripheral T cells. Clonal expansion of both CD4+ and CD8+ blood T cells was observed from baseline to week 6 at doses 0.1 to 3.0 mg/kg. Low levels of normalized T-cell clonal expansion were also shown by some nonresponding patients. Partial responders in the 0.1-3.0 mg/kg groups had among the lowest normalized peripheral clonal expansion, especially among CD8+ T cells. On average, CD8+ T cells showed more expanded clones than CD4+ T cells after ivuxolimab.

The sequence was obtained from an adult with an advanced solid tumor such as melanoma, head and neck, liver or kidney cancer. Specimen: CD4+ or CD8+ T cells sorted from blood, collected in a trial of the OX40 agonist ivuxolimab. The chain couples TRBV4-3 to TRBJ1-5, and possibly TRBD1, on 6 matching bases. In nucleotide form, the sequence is TGCGCCAGCAGCCAAGACCGAGGACAGCCATATCAGCCCCAGCATTTT. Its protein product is CASSQDRGQPYQPQHF.